What follows are 14 T cell receptor beta chains derived from one specimen sequenced in a study of blood T cell repertoires in COVID-19. TCRdb keeps only in-frame clones here, not all; method: immunoSEQ multiplex PCR. The profile shows roughly 100,000 clones, 85% to 90% of them singletons. The sample comprised peripheral blood. The source of these receptors is a human donor in a cohort sampled during active COVID-19.

This chain links TRBV2 with TRBJ1-2, with 8 bases aligning to TRBD1. The CDR3 has 14 residues. The ends lost 6 bases at V and 3 bases at J; junction bases unmatched: 6. CDR1 SNHLY and CDR2 FYNNEI come from the germline V gene. CDR3: CASSQQGVDYGYTF. As DNA, the CDR3 is TGTGCCAGCAGCCAACAGGGGGTTGACTATGGCTACACCTTC. Supplemented by reference TRBV2 and TRBJ1-2, the full variable domain reads EPEVTQTPSHQVTQMGQEVILRCVPISNHLYFYWYRQILGQKVEFLVSFYNNEISEKSEIFDDQFSVERPDGSNFTLKIRSTKLEDSAMYFCASSQQGVDYGYTFGSGTRLTVV.

The chain links TRBV6-7 to TRBJ1-1; D ambiguous. TRBV6-7 is an open reading frame, and its role is uncertain. The germline V and J ends were trimmed by 1 base and 2 bases, with 11 bases remaining between them. The CDR3 length is 15 residues. CDR3 in amino acids: CASSYFSTRNTEAFF. DNA for the CDR3: TGTGCCAGCAGTTACTTCAGTACACGTAACACTGAAGCTTTCTTT.

The chain links TRBV6-5 to TRBJ2-2, with 8 bases identical to TRBD2. V shed 8 bases and J 1 base; nucleotides not matched to a gene: 3. Per germline, CDR1 MNHEY and CDR2 SVGAGI. The CDR3 spans 14 residues. The CDR3 loop reads CASHRGGNTGELFF. The CDR3 DNA reads TGTGCCAGCCACCGGGGGGGGAACACCGGGGAGCTGTTTTTT.

The V and J genes are TRBV7-9 and TRBJ2-1; 11 bases are shared with TRBD2. Germline CDR1 is SEHNR and CDR2 is FQNEAQ (reference sequence). This CDR3 has 14 amino acids. Trimming removed 5 bases from V and 7 bases from J; junction bases left unmatched: 4. CDR3 amino acids: CASSPTSGRNEQFF. CDR3 coding DNA: TGTGCCAGCAGCCCCACTAGCGGGAGAAATGAGCAGTTCTTC.

The chain combines TRBV28 with TRBJ2-2; 12 bases match TRBD2. The ends lost 5 bases at V and 5 bases at J; junction bases unmatched: 6. CDR3 length: 16 residues. Germline lookup yields CDR1 MDHEN and CDR2 SYDVKM. The CDR3: CASSGSGLAGTGELFF. The CDR3 bases are TGTGCCAGCAGTGGGTCCGGACTAGCGGGGACCGGGGAGCTGTTTTTT. Based on the CDR3 plus reference TRBV28 and TRBJ2-2, the full variable domain is DVKVTQSSRYLVKRTGEKVFLECVQDMDHENMFWYRQDPGLGLRLIYFSYDVKMKEKGDIPEGYSVSREKKERFSLILESASTNQTSMYLCASSGSGLAGTGELFFGEGSRLTVL.

This chain connects TRBV28 to TRBJ2-7; the D is unclear. Trimming removed 6 bases at V and 2 bases at J, with 11 bases between. Germline-derived CDR1 and CDR2 are MDHEN and SYDVKM. CDR3 length: 13 amino acids. CDR3 sequence reads: CASRQDITYEQYF. DNA of the CDR3: TGTGCCAGCAGACAAGACATCACCTACGAGCAGTACTTC.

V is TRBV14 and J is TRBJ1-2, with 7 nucleotides matching TRBD1. Trimming at V came to 0 bases and at J to 7 bases, leaving 5 bases not matched to a gene. Germline CDR1 and CDR2: SGHDN and FVKESK. The CDR3 runs 14 residues. The CDR3 protein is CASSQERGLTGYTF. CDR3 coding DNA: TGTGCCAGCAGCCAAGAGAGGGGGCTAACTGGCTACACCTTC.

This clone was observed a handful of times. This sequence joins TRBV19 and TRBJ2-1; 8 bases align to TRBD1. CDR3 length equals 13 residues. Germline V gives CDR1 LNHDA, CDR2 SQIVND (reference sequence). V gave up 1 base and J gave up 9 bases; unmatched junction bases: 2. CDR3 coding DNA: TGTGCCAGTAGTATAGGGACAGGGTCTGAGCAGTTCTTC. Translating it yields CASSIGTGSEQFF. Looking up the rest from reference TRBV19 and TRBJ2-1 gives the full variable domain: DGGITQSPKYLFRKEGQNVTLSCEQNLNHDAMYWYRQDPGQGLRLIYYSQIVNDFQKGDIAEGYSVSREKKESFPLTVTSAQKNPTAFYLCASSIGTGSEQFFGPGTRLTVL.

This sequence joins TRBV28 and TRBJ1-3; 10 positions match TRBD1. V gave up 6 bases and J gave up 1 base; unmatched junction bases: 9. Germline V gene data show CDR1 as MDHEN and CDR2 as SYDVKM. The CDR3 is made up of 17 amino acids. The CDR3 loop is CASRPTGGSRSGNTIYF. The CDR3 coding sequence is TGTGCCAGCAGACCGACAGGGGGCAGTCGGTCTGGAAACACCATATATTTT. The full variable domain, in which reference TRBV28 and TRBJ1-3 provide the parts outside the CDR3, is DVKVTQSSRYLVKRTGEKVFLECVQDMDHENMFWYRQDPGLGLRLIYFSYDVKMKEKGDIPEGYSVSREKKERFSLILESASTNQTSMYLCASRPTGGSRSGNTIYFGEGSWLTVV.

V and J are TRBV6-5 and TRBJ1-5; D gene unclear. The ends were cut back, 5 bases at V and 4 bases at J, with 9 bases in the middle. CDR3 length: 13 amino acids. Looked up from germline, CDR1 is MNHEY and CDR2 is SVGAGI. The DNA for the CDR3 is TGTGCCAGCAGTCCCTGGAGTAATCAGCCCCAGCATTTT. Its protein product is CASSPWSNQPQHF.

The J gene is TRBJ1-1, the V gene TRBV14; D is possibly TRBD1 (5 bases). CDR1 is SGHDN and CDR2 is FVKESK in the germline V gene. The V end was cut by 5 bases, the J end by 6 bases, with 19 bases between. This CDR3 comprises 15 residues. The CDR3, as DNA: TGTGCCAGCAGCACACCAGGGTCGTGGTCCTCTGAAGCTTTCTTT. It is translated as CASSTPGSWSSEAFF.

This clone was detected once. J is TRBJ1-4 and V is TRBV5-1; tentatively, D is TRBD1 (5 bases). Trimming removed 1 base at V and 3 bases at J, with 16 bases between. Germline-derived CDR1 and CDR2 are SGHRS and YFSETQ. This CDR3 spans 17 amino acids. CDR3 region: CASSLYAGVGANEKLFF. Written as DNA, the CDR3 is TGCGCCAGCAGCTTGTATGCGGGGGTTGGGGCTAATGAAAAACTGTTTTTT.

This rearrangement joins TRBV3-1 (or the pseudogene TRBV3-2) to TRBJ1-2; 8 bases fit TRBD1. Unmatched junction bases numbered 7, after V lost 3 bases and J lost 7 bases. The V gene's germline CDR1 is LGHDT and CDR2 YNNKEL (reference sequence). There are 14 residues in the CDR3. The CDR3 sequence: CASSQGQGAAGYTF. The CDR3 DNA reads as TGTGCCAGCAGCCAGGGGCAGGGGGCCGCTGGCTACACCTTC.

This rearrangement joins TRBV20-1 to TRBJ2-5; D not certain. The CDR3 contains 10 residues. V was trimmed by 6 bases and J by 0 bases, leaving 2 bases between them. CDR1 is DFQATT, CDR2 SNEGSKA, per germline (reference sequence). Here the CDR3 DNA reads TGCAGTGCCAACCAAGAGACCCAGTACTTC. Amino acids: CSANQETQYF.